This T cell receptor beta chain was identified during a study of T-cell memory formation after mild COVID-19. Study in general: Largely donor-specific sequence clusters came from a couple of donors.

Whole-study findings and limits: The study found contracting CD4+ clones mainly in CM and EM and contracting CD8+ clones in EMRA. Detection of some responders pre-infection suggested pre-existing cross-reactive memory T cells participated.

Only a few counts were recorded for this clonotype. Its antigen is as yet unknown. TCRdb independently ran MiXCR on the 5' RACE reads; one entry per CDR3 protein. In the table there are 55,000 to 80,000 distinct CDR3 sequences, roughly 10% of which are singletons. Trimming cost V 5 bases and J 1 base, with 11 bases left between them. CDR1 is SGHTA and CDR2 is FQGNSA in the germline V gene. The CDR3 spans 14 residues. This sequence originates from a man between 18 and 29 years old who had mild COVID-19 (a few samples of this study predate the infection). Cell type and time point are not known. J is TRBJ2-5 and V is TRBV7-2; perhaps TRBD2 as D (5 bases). Sample: PBMCs or a T cell subset sorted from them (not recorded which). CDR3 nucleotides: TGTGCCAGCAGCCCCGGGGTTTCCCAAGAGACCCAGTACTTC. The encoded protein is CASSPGVSQETQYF.